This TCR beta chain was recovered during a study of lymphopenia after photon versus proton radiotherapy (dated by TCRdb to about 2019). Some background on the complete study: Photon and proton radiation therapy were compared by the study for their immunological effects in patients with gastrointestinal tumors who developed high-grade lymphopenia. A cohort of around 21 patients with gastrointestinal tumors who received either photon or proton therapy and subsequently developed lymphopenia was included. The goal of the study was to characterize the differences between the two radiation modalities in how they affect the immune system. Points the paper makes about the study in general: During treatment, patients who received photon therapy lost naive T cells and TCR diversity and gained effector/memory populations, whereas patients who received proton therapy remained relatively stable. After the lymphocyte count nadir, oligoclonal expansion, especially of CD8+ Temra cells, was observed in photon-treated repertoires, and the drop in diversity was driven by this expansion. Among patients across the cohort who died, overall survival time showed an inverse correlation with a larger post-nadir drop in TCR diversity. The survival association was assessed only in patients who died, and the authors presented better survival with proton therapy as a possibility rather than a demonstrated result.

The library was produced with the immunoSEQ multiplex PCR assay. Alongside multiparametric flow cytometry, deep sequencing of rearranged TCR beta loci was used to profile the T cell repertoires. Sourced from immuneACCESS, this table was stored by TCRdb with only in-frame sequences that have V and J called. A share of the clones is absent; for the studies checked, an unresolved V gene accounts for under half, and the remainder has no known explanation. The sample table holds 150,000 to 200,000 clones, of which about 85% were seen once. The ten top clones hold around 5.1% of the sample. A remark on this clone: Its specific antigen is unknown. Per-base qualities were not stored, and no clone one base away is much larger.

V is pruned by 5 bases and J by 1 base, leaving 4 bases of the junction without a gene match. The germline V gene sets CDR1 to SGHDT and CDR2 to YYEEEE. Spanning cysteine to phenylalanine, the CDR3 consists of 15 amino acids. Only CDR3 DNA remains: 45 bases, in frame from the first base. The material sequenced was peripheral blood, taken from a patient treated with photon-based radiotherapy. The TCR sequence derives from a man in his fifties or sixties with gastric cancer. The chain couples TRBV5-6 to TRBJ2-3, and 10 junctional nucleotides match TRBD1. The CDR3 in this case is CASSPDRGGTDTQYF. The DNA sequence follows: TGTGCCAGCAGTCCGGACAGGGGGGGCACAGATACGCAGTATTTT.